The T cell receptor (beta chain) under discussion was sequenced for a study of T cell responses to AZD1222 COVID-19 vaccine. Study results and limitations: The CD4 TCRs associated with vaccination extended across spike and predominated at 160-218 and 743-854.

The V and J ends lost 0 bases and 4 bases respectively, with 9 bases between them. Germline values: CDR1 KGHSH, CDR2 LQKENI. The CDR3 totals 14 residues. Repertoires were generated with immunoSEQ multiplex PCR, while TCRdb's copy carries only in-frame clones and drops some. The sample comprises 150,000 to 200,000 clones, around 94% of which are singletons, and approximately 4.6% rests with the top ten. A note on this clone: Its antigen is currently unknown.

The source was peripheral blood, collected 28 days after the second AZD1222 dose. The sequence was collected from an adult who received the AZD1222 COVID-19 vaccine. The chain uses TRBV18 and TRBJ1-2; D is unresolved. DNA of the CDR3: TGTGCCAGCTCACCACCGGGCCCCACCTATGGCTACACCTTC. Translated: CASSPPGPTYGYTF.